One sample yielded the 12 T cell receptor beta chains listed below, sequenced in a study of Ad26.COV2.S vaccination and SARS-CoV-2 variants. Sequenced by immunoSEQ multiplex PCR; TCRdb stores in-frame clones only, minus some. The table records about half a million clones, roughly nine tenths of them present only once. Treatment here: around 19 received Ad26.COV2.S at low or high dose, single or two shots; a few received placebo; per-sample allocation not given. It was on day 63 after the first vaccine or placebo injection that samples were taken. Sequencing was performed on peripheral blood, taken in a trial of Ad26.COV2.S vaccine versus placebo. These receptors all come from a person between 18 and 60 years old who received the Ad26.COV2.S COVID-19 vaccine or a placebo.

V is TRBV7-2 and J is TRBJ1-5, with 7 bases that match TRBD1. J was trimmed by 7 bases and V by 1 base; bases with no gene match: 1. In germline, CDR1 is SGHTA, CDR2 FQGNSA. The CDR3 consists of 13 residues. The CDR3 region is CASSLDRGQPQHF. CDR3 nucleotide sequence: TGTGCCAGCAGCTTAGACAGGGGACAGCCCCAGCATTTT.

The rearrangement links TRBV7-6 to TRBJ1-4; D gene ambiguous. This CDR3 has 16 amino acids. V lost 2 bases and J lost 4, with 14 bases in between. The germline CDR1 and CDR2 sequences are SGHVS and FNYEAQ. In DNA form, the CDR3 reads TGTGCCAGCAGCTTAAGTACGGGGAGGGTTAATGAAAAACTGTTTTTT. Its translation: CASSLSTGRVNEKLFF.

This chain's CDR3 is CASNKGTSGSTETQYF. In DNA, the CDR3 is TGTGCCAGCAATAAGGGGACTAGCGGGAGTACAGAGACCCAGTACTTC. This chain joins TRBV27 and TRBJ2-5, with 14 nucleotides matching TRBD2. The CDR3 totals 16 residues. The V gene end was trimmed by 7 bases and the J gene end by 4 bases; junction bases not matched to a gene: 8. Germline CDR1 reads MNHEY; CDR2 reads SMNVEV (reference sequence).

The chain joins TRBV12-3 or TRBV12-4 to TRBJ1-2, with TRBD1 as a possible D gene (5 bases). V lost 6 bases and J lost 4, with 12 bases in between. There are 13 residues in the CDR3. CDR3 sequence: CASRGVLSYGYTF. The CDR3 coding sequence is TGTGCCAGCAGGGGGGTCCTGTCCTATGGCTACACCTTC.

The chain uses TRBV19 and TRBJ1-1; 10 bases are a match to TRBD1. This CDR3 region has 15 residues. Germline lookup yields CDR1 LNHDA and CDR2 SQIVND (reference sequence). V gave up 4 bases and J gave up 3 bases; unmatched junction bases: 5. CDR3 amino acids: CASSKGQGDYTEAFF. CDR3 sequence (DNA): TGTGCCAGTAGTAAAGGACAGGGGGATTACACTGAAGCTTTCTTT.

The chain employs TRBV7-2 and TRBJ2-1; 9 bases align to TRBD2. V lost 1 base to trimming and J lost 4 bases; unmatched junction nucleotides: 2. The CDR3 extends over 15 amino acids. Germline V gene data show CDR1 as SGHTA and CDR2 as FQGNSA. The chain's CDR3 is CASSLVAGVYNEQFF. CDR3 bases: TGTGCCAGCAGCTTAGTAGCGGGAGTTTACAATGAGCAGTTCTTC.

This rearrangement joins TRBV7-9 to TRBJ2-1, with 11 bases matching TRBD2. The CDR3 is 15 residues long. Germline CDR1 reads SEHNR; CDR2 reads FQNEAQ (reference sequence). V was clipped by 3 bases and J by 2 bases; unmatched bases: 0. CDR3 loop: CASSFSGRAYNEQFF. In DNA form, the CDR3 reads TGTGCCAGCAGCTTTAGCGGGAGGGCCTACAATGAGCAGTTCTTC.

Notes on this clone: A junction boundary mismatches the germline segment, possibly from a read error. The V gene is TRBV7-7, the J gene TRBJ1-2; weak D call: TRBD1 (6 bases). CDR3 length equals 16 residues. Germline-derived CDR1 and CDR2 are SSHAT and FNYEAQ (reference sequence). As DNA, the CDR3 is TGTGCTAGCAGCTCCATGATAGGGGGGGTAAACTATGGCTACACCTTC. It is translated as CASSSMIGGVNYGYTF.

The chain joins TRBV7-2 to TRBJ1-1, with a possible D match to TRBD1 (5 bases). V dropped 0 bases and J dropped 4 bases, with 9 bases sitting between them. This CDR3 contains 14 residues. The germline V gene has CDR1 SGHTA and CDR2 FQGNSA. CDR3: CASSLAGEVTEAFF. CDR3 DNA: TGTGCCAGCAGCTTAGCAGGGGAAGTCACTGAAGCTTTCTTT.

V and J are TRBV2 and TRBJ1-1, with D possibly matching TRBD1 (5 bases). CDR3 length: 16 residues. Germline loops: CDR1 SNHLY, CDR2 FYNNEI. Trimming stripped 0 bases from V and 1 base from J, with 12 bases between. CDR3 bases: TGTGCCAGCAGTGAAGCTGGGGCGGCAAGGAACACTGAAGCTTTCTTT. Its protein product is CASSEAGAARNTEAFF.

The genes are TRBV24-1 and TRBJ2-5; 13 bases line up with TRBD2. The CDR3 length is 16 residues. Losses at the gene ends were 4 bases for V and 3 bases for J; bases not matched to a gene: 4. CDR1 and CDR2 (germline): KGHDR, SFDVKD. The CDR3 coding sequence is TGTGCCACCAGTGAGGCGGGACTAGCGGGGAAAGAGACCCAGTACTTC. It translates to CATSEAGLAGKETQYF.

The chain links TRBV30 to TRBJ2-7; D is uncertain. Germline V lookup: CDR1 GTSNPN, CDR2 SVGIG (reference sequence). Trimming stripped 2 bases from V and 2 bases from J, with 7 bases between. CDR3 length equals 12 residues. The CDR3 sequence is CAWSLHPYEQYF. CDR3 DNA: TGTGCCTGGAGTCTCCACCCCTACGAGCAGTACTTC.